The rows below give T cell receptor beta chains drawn from one sample of a study of blood T cell repertoires in COVID-19. Libraries were prepared by immunoSEQ multiplex PCR; TCRdb keeps only in-frame clonotypes and omits some of them. The sample carries around 190,000 clones, about 79% recorded once. Sequencing was performed on peripheral blood. These receptors originate from a human donor in a cohort sampled during active COVID-19. The CDR3 runs from the conserved cysteine through the conserved F or W. The D gene is left open where the match is weak. Size tells how often a clone was seen (once, few, many) or the class of an expanded clone, and some rows leave it out.

D gene,clone size,V gene,J gene,CDR3 protein,CDR3 DNA
TRBD1,.,TRBV9,TRBJ2-1,CASSPRGQGTYNEQFF,TGTGCCAGCAGCCCCCGAGGACAGGGAACGTACAATGAGCAGTTCTTC
.,few,TRBV7-2,TRBJ2-1,CASSLGGGSYNEQFF,TGTGCCAGCAGCTTGGGCGGAGGCTCCTACAATGAGCAGTTCTTC
TRBD1,.,TRBV19,TRBJ1-2,CASSSGGTGEGNYGYTF,TGTGCCAGTAGTTCGGGGGGGACAGGGGAGGGTAACTATGGCTACACCTTC
.,once,TRBV30,TRBJ2-1,CAWSDKGSGFDNEQFF,TGTGCCTGGAGTGATAAGGGGAGCGGGTTTGACAATGAGCAGTTCTTC
.,.,TRBV18,TRBJ1-5,CASSPSGEGQPQHF,TGTGCCAGCTCACCTTCAGGGGAAGGTCAGCCCCAGCATTTT
TRBD2,.,TRBV19,TRBJ2-7,CASSQDFWSGSSYEQYF,TGTGCCAGTAGTCAGGACTTTTGGAGCGGGAGTTCTTACGAGCAGTACTTC
TRBD2,once,TRBV5-1,TRBJ2-4,CASRPGLAGDGHIQYF,TGCGCCAGTAGACCGGGACTAGCGGGAGATGGGCACATTCAGTACTTC
.,.,TRBV28,TRBJ1-2,CASSLYGGSYGYTF,TGTGCCAGCAGTTTATACGGGGGGAGCTATGGCTACACCTTC
.,.,TRBV4-1,TRBJ2-7,CASSQERGFSYEQYF,TGCGCCAGCAGCCAAGAAAGGGGTTTCTCCTACGAGCAGTACTTC
.,.,TRBV5-1,TRBJ2-7,CASSFQGPPYEQYF,TGCGCCAGCAGCTTCCAGGGGCCACCCTACGAGCAGTACTTC
TRBD2,.,TRBV18,TRBJ2-2,CASSQQAGRTGELFF,TGTGCCAGCTCACAGCAAGCGGGACGGACCGGGGAGCTGTTTTTT
TRBD2,few,TRBV6-4,TRBJ2-1,CASRAGTREWGEQFF,TGTGCCAGCAGGGCCGGGACTAGAGAATGGGGTGAGCAGTTCTTC
.,.,TRBV6-5,TRBJ2-7,CASNRPPSYEQYF,TGTGCCAGCAACAGACCTCCCTCCTACGAGCAGTACTTC
TRBD2,.,TRBV12-3/TRBV12-4,TRBJ2-7,CASNTGGGLSQYF,TGTGCCAGCAATACGGGGGGTGGTTTATCGCAGTACTTC
.,.,TRBV5-1,TRBJ2-1,CASSLGGQSSYNEQFF,TGCGCCAGCAGCTTGGGGGGACAAAGCTCCTACAATGAGCAGTTCTTC
.,few,TRBV28,TRBJ2-6,CASSPPTGSAGANVLTF,TGTGCCAGCAGTCCACCTACAGGGTCGGCTGGGGCCAACGTCCTGACTTTC
TRBD2,.,TRBV11-2,TRBJ2-1,CASSLVAGATEQFF,TGTGCCAGCAGCTTAGTTGCGGGAGCCACTGAGCAGTTCTTC
.,.,TRBV21-1,TRBJ2-3,CASSKEQREGQNPGTDTQYF,TGTGCCAGCAGCAAAGAGCAGCGGGAGGGCCAAAACCCCGGCACAGATACGCAGTATTTT
TRBD1,once,TRBV9,TRBJ1-1,CASSAPGGGNTEAFF,TGTGCCAGCAGCGCGCCAGGGGGAGGGAACACTGAAGCTTTCTTT
.,.,TRBV5-1,TRBJ2-1,CASSLARTIGNEQFF,TGCGCCAGCAGCTTGGCCAGGACAATAGGCAATGAGCAGTTCTTC
.,few,TRBV27,TRBJ1-4,CASSSLGASSEKLFF,TGTGCCAGCAGTTCCCTAGGGGCGTCGAGTGAAAAACTGTTTTTT
.,.,TRBV7-8,TRBJ2-1,CASSLAGLIYNEQFF,TGTGCCAGCAGCTTAGCTGGGCTGATTTACAATGAGCAGTTCTTC
TRBD1,.,TRBV10-1,TRBJ1-6,CASSESDRENSPLHF,TGCGCCAGCAGTGAGTCGGACAGGGAAAATTCACCCCTCCACTTT
.,.,TRBV7-2,TRBJ2-3,CASSQLDTQYF,TGTGCCAGCAGCCAACTAGATACGCAGTATTTT
.,.,TRBV19,TRBJ1-5,CASSPRAGNRNQPQHF,TGTGCCAGTAGTCCTCGGGCAGGGAATCGCAATCAGCCCCAGCATTTT
TRBD2,.,TRBV28,TRBJ2-7,CASSFWGGEQYF,TGTGCCAGCAGTTTTTGGGGGGGCGAGCAGTACTTC
TRBD1,.,TRBV18,TRBJ2-3,CASSPGTATQYF,TGTGCCAGCTCACCAGGGACAGCCACGCAGTATTTT
.,.,TRBV18,TRBJ2-1,CASSPETKQFF,TGTGCCAGCTCCCCCGAAACAAAGCAGTTCTTC
.,once,TRBV29-1,TRBJ2-7,CSVEAGESYEQYF,TGCAGCGTTGAGGCAGGGGAGTCCTACGAGCAGTACTTC
TRBD1,few,TRBV4-2,TRBJ2-5,CASSQVLRQGAGQETQYF,TGTGCCAGCAGCCAAGTCCTCAGACAGGGGGCAGGACAAGAGACCCAGTACTTC
.,.,TRBV27,TRBJ2-5,CASSTRTQETQYF,TGTGCCAGCAGCACAAGGACTCAAGAGACCCAGTACTTC
TRBD2,few,TRBV20-1,TRBJ2-7,CSASEGLVGSYEQYF,TGCAGTGCTAGTGAGGGACTAGTGGGGTCCTACGAGCAGTACTTC
TRBD2,medium-sized,TRBV19,TRBJ2-3,CASSKGLAGFTDTQYF,TGTGCCAGTAGCAAGGGACTAGCGGGATTCACAGATACGCAGTATTTT
.,.,TRBV11-2,TRBJ1-6,CASRSSSYNSPLHF,TGTGCCAGCAGATCCTCCTCCTATAATTCACCCCTCCACTTT
.,.,TRBV28,TRBJ2-5,CASSLSRVLETQYF,TGTGCCAGCAGTTTATCACGGGTCCTCGAGACCCAGTACTTC
TRBD1,.,TRBV6-5,TRBJ2-7,CASRRRDRGLYEQYF,TGTGCCAGCAGACGCCGGGACAGGGGGCTCTACGAGCAGTACTTC
TRBD2,.,TRBV3-1/TRBV3-2,TRBJ2-1,CASSQDGVGLATKGHEQFF,TGTGCCAGCAGCCAAGATGGAGTGGGACTAGCAACAAAGGGGCATGAGCAGTTCTTC
.,.,TRBV7-8,TRBJ1-2,CASSSTTGRVGYTF,TGTGCCAGCAGCTCAACCACAGGCCGGGTAGGCTACACCTTC
.,.,TRBV30,TRBJ2-1,CAWSVKSRAPEQFF,TGTGCCTGGAGTGTAAAATCCCGAGCCCCTGAGCAGTTCTTC
.,few,TRBV4-2,TRBJ2-1,CASSPQGGLHNEQFF,TGTGCCAGCAGCCCCCAGGGGGGTCTCCACAATGAGCAGTTCTTC
TRBD1,.,TRBV28,TRBJ1-1,CASSSNRGRAFF,TGTGCCAGCAGTTCCAACAGGGGGAGAGCTTTCTTT
.,many,TRBV5-4,TRBJ2-2,CASSLGGARGTGELFF,TGTGCCAGCAGCTTGGGCGGGGCCCGGGGTACCGGGGAGCTGTTTTTT
TRBD2,.,TRBV18,TRBJ2-3,CASSSIPRTSGLLRDTQYF,TGTGCCAGCTCATCGATACCAAGGACTAGCGGGCTTCTAAGGGATACGCAGTATTTT
TRBD2,.,TRBV6-6,TRBJ2-7,CASSHSGGVYEQYF,TGTGCCAGCAGCCATAGCGGGGGAGTCTACGAGCAGTACTTC
TRBD1,.,TRBV9,TRBJ2-5,CASSANRGHETQYF,TGTGCCAGCAGCGCGAACAGGGGGCACGAGACCCAGTACTTC
.,.,TRBV6-6,TRBJ1-3,CASSPRGSKGALLSSGNTIYF,TGTGCCAGCAGCCCACGGGGGTCTAAAGGGGCCCTGCTTAGCTCTGGAAACACCATATATTTT
TRBD2,.,TRBV7-2,TRBJ2-1,CASSSGLAGVVVTYNEQFF,TGTGCCAGCAGCTCGGGACTAGCGGGAGTGGTCGTCACCTACAATGAGCAGTTCTTC
.,once,TRBV7-9,TRBJ1-6,CASSLVAHPNSPLHF,TGTGCCAGCAGCTTAGTAGCACACCCTAATTCACCCCTCCACTTT
.,.,TRBV11-3,TRBJ2-5,CASSLTQQETQYF,TGTGCCAGCAGCTTGACTCAACAAGAGACCCAGTACTTC
.,.,TRBV2,TRBJ2-7,CASSEQRYSYEQYF,TGTGCCAGCAGTGAACAGCGATACTCCTACGAGCAGTACTTC
.,once,TRBV7-2,TRBJ2-5,CASSFISRQETQYF,TGTGCCAGCAGCTTTATTTCCAGACAAGAGACCCAGTACTTC
TRBD1,.,TRBV10-3,TRBJ1-5,CAISASGDRGDQPQHF,TGTGCCATCAGTGCCTCAGGGGACAGGGGGGATCAGCCCCAGCATTTT
TRBD2,.,TRBV29-1,TRBJ2-2,CSAGLAGGLGTGELFF,TGCAGCGCTGGACTAGCGGGAGGGCTGGGAACCGGGGAGCTGTTTTTT
.,.,TRBV28,TRBJ1-3,CASSLGSSGNTIYF,TGTGCCAGTAGTTTAGGGAGCTCTGGAAACACCATATATTTT
.,.,TRBV7-9,TRBJ2-7,CASSLGDKLPQYF,TGTGCCAGCAGCTTAGGAGACAAGTTACCGCAGTACTTC
.,.,TRBV6-5,TRBJ2-7,CASSWRAQNYNEQYF,TGTGCCAGCAGTTGGCGGGCCCAGAACTATAACGAGCAGTACTTC
.,few,TRBV10-2,TRBJ1-5,CASSEFTGLPNQPQHF,TGCGCCAGCAGTGAATTTACAGGGTTACCCAATCAGCCCCAGCATTTT